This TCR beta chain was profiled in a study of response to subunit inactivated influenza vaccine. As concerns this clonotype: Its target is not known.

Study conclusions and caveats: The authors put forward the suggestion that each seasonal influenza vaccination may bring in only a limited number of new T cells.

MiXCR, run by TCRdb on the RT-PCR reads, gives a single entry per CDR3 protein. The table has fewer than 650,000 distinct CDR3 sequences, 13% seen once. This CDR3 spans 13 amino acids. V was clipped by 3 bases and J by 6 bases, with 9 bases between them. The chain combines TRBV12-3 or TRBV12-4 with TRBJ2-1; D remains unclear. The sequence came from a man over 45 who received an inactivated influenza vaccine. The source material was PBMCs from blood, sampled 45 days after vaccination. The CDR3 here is CASSFETPNEQFF. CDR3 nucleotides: TGTGCCAGCAGTTTCGAGACTCCCAATGAGCAGTTCTTC.